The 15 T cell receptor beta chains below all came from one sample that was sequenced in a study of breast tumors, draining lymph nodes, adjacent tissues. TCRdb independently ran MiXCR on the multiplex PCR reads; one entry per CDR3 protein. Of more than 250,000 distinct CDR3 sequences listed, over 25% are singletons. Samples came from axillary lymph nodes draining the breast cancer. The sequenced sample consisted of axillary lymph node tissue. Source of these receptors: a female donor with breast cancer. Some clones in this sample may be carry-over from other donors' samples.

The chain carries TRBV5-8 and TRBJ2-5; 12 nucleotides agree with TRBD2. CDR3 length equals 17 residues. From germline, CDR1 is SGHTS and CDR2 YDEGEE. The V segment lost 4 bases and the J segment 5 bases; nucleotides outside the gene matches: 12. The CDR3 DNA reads TGTGCCAGCAGCCAAGATTTCCTAGCGGGAGGGATGGAGACCCAGTACTTC. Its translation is CASSQDFLAGGMETQYF.

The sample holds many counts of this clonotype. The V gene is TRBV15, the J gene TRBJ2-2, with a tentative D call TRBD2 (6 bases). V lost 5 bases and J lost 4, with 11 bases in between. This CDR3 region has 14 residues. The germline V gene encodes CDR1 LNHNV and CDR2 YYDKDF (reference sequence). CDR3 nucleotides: TGTGCCACCAGCCGTTCGGGGGTCACCGGGGAGCTGTTTTTT. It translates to CATSRSGVTGELFF.

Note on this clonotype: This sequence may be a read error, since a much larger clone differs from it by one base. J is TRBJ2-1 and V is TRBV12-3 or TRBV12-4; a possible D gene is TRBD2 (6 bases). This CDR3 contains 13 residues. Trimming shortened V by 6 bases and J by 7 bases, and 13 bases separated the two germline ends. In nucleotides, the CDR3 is TGTGCCAGCAGACCAGCGGGTCCAAATGAGCAGTTCTTC. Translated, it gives CASRPAGPNEQFF.

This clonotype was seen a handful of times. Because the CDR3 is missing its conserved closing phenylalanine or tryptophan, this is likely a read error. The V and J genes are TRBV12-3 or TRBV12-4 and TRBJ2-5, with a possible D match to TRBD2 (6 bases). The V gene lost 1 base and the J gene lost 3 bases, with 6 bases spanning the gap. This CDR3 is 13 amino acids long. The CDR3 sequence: CASSLGGEETQYL. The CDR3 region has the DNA TGTGCCAGCAGTTTAGGCGGGGAAGAGACCCAGTACCTC.

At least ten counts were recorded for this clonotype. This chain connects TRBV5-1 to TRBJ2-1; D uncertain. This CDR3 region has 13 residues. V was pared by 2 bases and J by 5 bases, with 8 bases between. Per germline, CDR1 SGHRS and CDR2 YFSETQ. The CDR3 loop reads CASSFVDHNEQFF. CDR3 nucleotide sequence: TGCGCCAGCAGCTTTGTGGATCACAATGAGCAGTTCTTC. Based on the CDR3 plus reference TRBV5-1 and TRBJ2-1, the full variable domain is KAGVTQTPRYLIKTRGQQVTLSCSPISGHRSVSWYQQTPGQGLQFLFEYFSETQRNKGNFPGRFSGRQFSNSRSEMNVSTLELGDSALYLCASSFVDHNEQFFGPGTRLTVL.

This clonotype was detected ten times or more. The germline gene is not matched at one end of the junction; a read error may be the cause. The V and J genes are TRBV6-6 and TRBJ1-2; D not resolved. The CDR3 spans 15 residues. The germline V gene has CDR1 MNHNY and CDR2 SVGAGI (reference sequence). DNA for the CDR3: TGTGCCAGCAGTCACTCGGCAGATGCTCATTATGGCTACACCTTC. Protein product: CASSHSADAHYGYTF.

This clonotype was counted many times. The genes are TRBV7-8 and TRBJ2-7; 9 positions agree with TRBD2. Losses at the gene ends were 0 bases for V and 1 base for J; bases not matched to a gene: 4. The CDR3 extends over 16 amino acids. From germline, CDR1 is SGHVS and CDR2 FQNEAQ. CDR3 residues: CASSLASSGASYEQYF. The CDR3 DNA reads TGTGCCAGCAGCTTAGCGTCTAGCGGGGCTTCCTACGAGCAGTACTTC.

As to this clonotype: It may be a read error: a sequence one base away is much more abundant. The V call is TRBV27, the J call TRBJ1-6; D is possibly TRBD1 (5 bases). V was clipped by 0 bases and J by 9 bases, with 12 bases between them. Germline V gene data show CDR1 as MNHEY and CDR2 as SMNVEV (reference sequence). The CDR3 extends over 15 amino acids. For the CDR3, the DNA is TGTGCCAGCAGTTTATCAGTCAGGGCAGGTTCACCCCTCCACTTT. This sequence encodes CASSLSVRAGSPLHF.

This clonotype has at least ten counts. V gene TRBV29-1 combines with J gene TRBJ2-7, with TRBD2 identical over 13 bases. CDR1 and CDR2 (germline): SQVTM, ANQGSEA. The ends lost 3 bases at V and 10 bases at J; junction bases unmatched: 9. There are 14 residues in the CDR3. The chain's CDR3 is CSVDPAGTSGTQYF. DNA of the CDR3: TGCAGCGTTGACCCCGCCGGGACTAGCGGGACTCAGTACTTC.

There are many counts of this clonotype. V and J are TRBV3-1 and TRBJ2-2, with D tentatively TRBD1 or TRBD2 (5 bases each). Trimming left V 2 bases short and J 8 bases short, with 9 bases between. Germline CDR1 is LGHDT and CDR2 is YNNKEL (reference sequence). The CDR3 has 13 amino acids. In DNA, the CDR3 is TGTGCCAGCAGCCAAATGGGGGATGGGGAGCTGTTTTTT. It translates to CASSQMGDGELFF. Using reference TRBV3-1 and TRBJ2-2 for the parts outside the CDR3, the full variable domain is DTAVSQTPKYLVTQMGNDKSIKCEQNLGHDTMYWYKQDSKKFLKIMFSYNNKELIINETVPNRFSPKSPDKAHLNLHINSLELGDSAVYFCASSQMGDGELFFGEGSRLTVL.

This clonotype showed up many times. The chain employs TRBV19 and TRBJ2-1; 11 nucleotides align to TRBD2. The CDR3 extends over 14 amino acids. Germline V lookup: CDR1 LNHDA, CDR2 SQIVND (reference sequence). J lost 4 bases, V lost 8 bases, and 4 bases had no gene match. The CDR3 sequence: CASSGTSGYNEQFF. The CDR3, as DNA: TGTGCCAGTTCCGGGACTAGCGGTTACAATGAGCAGTTCTTC.

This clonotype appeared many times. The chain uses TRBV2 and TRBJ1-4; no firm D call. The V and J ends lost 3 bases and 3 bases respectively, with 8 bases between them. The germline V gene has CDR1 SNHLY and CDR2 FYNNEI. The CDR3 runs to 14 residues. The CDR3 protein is CASSDKGSNEKLFF. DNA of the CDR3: TGTGCCAGCAGTGACAAGGGTTCTAATGAAAAACTGTTTTTT. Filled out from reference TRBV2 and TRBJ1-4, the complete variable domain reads EPEVTQTPSHQVTQMGQEVILRCVPISNHLYFYWYRQILGQKVEFLVSFYNNEISEKSEIFDDQFSVERPDGSNFTLKIRSTKLEDSAMYFCASSDKGSNEKLFFGSGTQLSVL.

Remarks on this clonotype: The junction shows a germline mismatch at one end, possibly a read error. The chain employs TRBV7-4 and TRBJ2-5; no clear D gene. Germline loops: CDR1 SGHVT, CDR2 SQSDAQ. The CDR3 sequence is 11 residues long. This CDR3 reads CASSLSQTRYF. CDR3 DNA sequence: TGCGCCAGCAGCTTATCTCAGACCCGGTACTTC.

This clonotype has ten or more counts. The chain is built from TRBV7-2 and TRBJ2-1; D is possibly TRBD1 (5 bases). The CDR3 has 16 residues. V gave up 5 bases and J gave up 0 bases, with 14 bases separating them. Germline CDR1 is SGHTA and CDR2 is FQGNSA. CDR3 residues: CASSDRFRSSYNEQFF. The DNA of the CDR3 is TGTGCCAGCAGCGACAGATTTAGAAGCTCCTACAATGAGCAGTTCTTC.

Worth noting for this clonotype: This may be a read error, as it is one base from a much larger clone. The CDR3 coding sequence is TGCGCCAGCAGCTTGGGGTCTACCACGGGTGGAAAACTGTTTTTT. It encodes CASSLGSTTGGKLFF. J is TRBJ1-4 and V is TRBV5-1; no definite D call. The V end lost 0 bases, the J end lost 10 bases, and 16 bases lay between the germline ends. The CDR3 is 15 residues long. CDR1 is SGHRS, CDR2 YFSETQ, per germline. Using reference TRBV5-1 and TRBJ1-4 for the parts outside the CDR3, the full variable domain is KAGVTQTPRYLIKTRGQQVTLSCSPISGHRSVSWYQQTPGQGLQFLFEYFSETQRNKGNFPGRFSGRQFSNSRSEMNVSTLELGDSALYLCASSLGSTTGGKLFFGSGTQLSVL.